This TCR beta chain was sequenced for a study of cytomegalovirus exposure and HLA in healthy donors. As for this clone: As yet, its antigen is unknown.

Sequencing used immunoSEQ multiplex PCR; TCRdb keeps in-frame clones, though not all of them. The sample holds 250,000 to 300,000 clones; just over 85% are singletons and the top ten take 1%. Study-wide results and limits: As was reported, the classifier diagnosed cytomegalovirus status with high specificity and sensitivity. That first-cohort TCR clusters tended to co-occur in the roughly 130 validation repertoires was found in a later analysis.

This receptor was identified in a woman younger than 35 in good health and CMV-seronegative. Material for sequencing was PBMCs.

CDR3 sequence (DNA): TGTGCCAGTAGCACCGGGGGGCGTCTGAGAGATACGCAGTATTTT. Its protein product is CASSTGGRLRDTQYF. The rearrangement links TRBV19 to TRBJ2-3; D might be TRBD2 (7 bases). The germline V gene has CDR1 LNHDA and CDR2 SQIVND (reference sequence). Trimming removed 6 bases from V and 5 bases from J, with 18 bases in between. The CDR3 length is 15 residues. Combining the CDR3 with reference TRBV19 and TRBJ2-3 gives the whole variable domain DGGITQSPKYLFRKEGQNVTLSCEQNLNHDAMYWYRQDPGQGLRLIYYSQIVNDFQKGDIAEGYSVSREKKESFPLTVTSAQKNPTAFYLCASSTGGRLRDTQYFGPGTRLTVL.